This TCR beta chain was identified in a study of molecular identifiers for immune sequencing clone quantification. Study results and caveats: Clones that exceeded 20 RNA copies held over 97% of effector molecules, yet under 1% in naive cells.

With listed TCR primers and previously described methods, bulk TCR libraries were prepared. TCRdb re-called the PCR reads through MiXCR, storing one row per CDR3 protein. Here the sample spans around 300,000 distinct CDR3 sequences, about 23% being singletons. With regard to this clonotype: Its antigen is as yet unknown.

Germline-derived CDR1 and CDR2 are MDHEN and SYDVKM. The CDR3 consists of 15 residues. V was pared by 5 bases and J by 1 base, with 4 bases of the junction left unmatched. This clonotype originated in a human donor in good health. Some libraries in this study had Jurkat cell RNA spiked in. This sequence joins TRBV28 and TRBJ2-5; 10 bases map to TRBD1. Sequencing was carried out using naive CD8+ T cells from blood, with Jurkat cell RNA spiked in. Noted subset: FACS-sorted CD8+CD4-CCR7+CD45RA+ naive T cells. The CDR3 reads CASSQRTGGQETQYF. CDR3 nucleotides: TGTGCCAGCAGTCAACGGACAGGGGGCCAAGAGACCCAGTACTTC.